One and the same sample provided the 8 T cell receptor beta chains below, sequenced in a study of blood T cell repertoires in COVID-19. The repertoire was sequenced with immunoSEQ multiplex PCR; TCRdb's copy has only in-frame clones and lacks some. The table has about 250,000 clones, 75% to 90% seen once. Sequences were obtained from PBMCs or T cells enriched from blood (not recorded which). The receptors derive from a man in his forties or fifties who had recovered from COVID-19.

The chain combines TRBV19 with TRBJ1-4, with 7 bases fitting TRBD1. Per the germline V gene, CDR1 is LNHDA and CDR2 is SQIVND (reference sequence). CDR3 length: 16 residues. The V gene end was trimmed by 5 bases and the J gene end by 6 bases; junction bases not matched to a gene: 12. The CDR3 loop is CASSRGGQALYEKLFF. DNA for the CDR3: TGTGCCAGTAGTCGGGGTGGACAGGCTCTTTATGAAAAACTGTTTTTT.

The table lists this clone with a few counts. The chain combines TRBV6-5 with TRBJ1-2, with D possibly TRBD1 on 6 matching bases. The CDR3 consists of 15 residues. V dropped 0 bases and J dropped 8 bases, with 16 bases sitting between them. CDR1 and CDR2 (germline): MNHEY, SVGAGI. The CDR3 DNA reads TGTGCCAGCAGTTACTCGGTTTGGGCAGGGGACGGCTACACCTTC. Protein product: CASSYSVWAGDGYTF.

The chain uses TRBV21-1 and TRBJ1-1; the tabulated D call, TRBD1, remains unverified against the DNA. TRBV21-1 is tagged as a pseudogene. The CDR3 runs to 20 residues. The CDR3 here is CASSKTLLRDRGRPTAEAFF. As DNA, the CDR3 is TGTGCCAGCAGCAAAACCCTCTTACGGGACAGGGGGCGACCAACTGCTGAAGCTTTCTTT.

The chain joins TRBV12-3 or TRBV12-4 to TRBJ2-5; 8 bases are shared with TRBD1. V trimming: 2 bases; J trimming: 5 bases; junction bases outside the gene matches: 1. This CDR3 spans 13 amino acids. The CDR3 sequence: CASSLRDRETQYF. The DNA for the CDR3 is TGTGCCAGCAGTTTAAGGGACAGGGAGACCCAGTACTTC.

The chain is built from TRBV7-2 and TRBJ2-7; tentative D call: TRBD1 (6 bases). V was clipped by 8 bases and J by 7 bases, with 12 bases between them. The CDR3 totals 11 residues. Germline V CDR1 and CDR2: SGHTA, FQGNSA. The DNA of the CDR3 is TGTGCCAGCGGGCAGGGGAGAGAGCAGTACTTC. Translation gives CASGQGREQYF.

A single count supports this clone. The chain carries TRBV4-1 and TRBJ1-2, with D perhaps TRBD1 (5 bases). This CDR3 comprises 17 residues. Looked up from germline, CDR1 is MGHRA and CDR2 is YSYEKL. V shed 0 bases and J shed 4 bases, with 18 bases lying between them. The CDR3 bases are TGCGCCAGCAGCCAAGATGGTCGCAGGGAGGGTGTCTATGGCTACACCTTC. Its protein product is CASSQDGRREGVYGYTF.

The count of this clone is one. The chain couples TRBV6-5 to TRBJ1-2; possibly TRBD1 for D (5 bases). CDR1 is MNHEY, CDR2 SVGAGI, per germline. V lost 2 bases to trimming and J lost 4 bases, with 17 bases between them. The CDR3 extends over 16 amino acids. CDR3 DNA: TGTGCCAGCAGTTACGCGGGGACCGACAGAAGCTATGGCTACACCTTC. It translates to CASSYAGTDRSYGYTF.

The chain joins TRBV11-1 to TRBJ2-1; a possible D gene is TRBD2 (8 bases). Trimming removed 3 bases from V and 6 bases from J, with 18 bases in between. This CDR3 contains 16 residues. Per the germline V gene, CDR1 is SGHAT and CDR2 is FQDESV (reference sequence). The CDR3 DNA sequence: TGTGCCAGCAGCTTGCCGGGAGGGGGCGTCCCCAATGAGCAGTTCTTC. Its translation is CASSLPGGGVPNEQFF.